What follows are 27 T cell receptor beta chains derived from one specimen sequenced in a study of cytomegalovirus exposure and HLA in healthy donors. Primers: 60 Vbeta forward and 13 Jbeta reverse. Profiling relied on immunoSEQ multiplex PCR, and the TCRdb table lists in-frame clones only, not all of them. The profile shows about 130,000 clones, 80% of them singletons. The sequencing sample was made of PBMCs. These receptors were obtained from a female donor in good health and CMV-seronegative.

This clone was counted only a few times. This chain connects TRBV5-6 to TRBJ2-1; 8 nucleotides align to TRBD2. The CDR3 has 16 residues. Germline V CDR1 and CDR2: SGHDT, YYEEEE. V was pared by 3 bases and J by 3 bases, with 8 bases of the junction left unmatched. CDR3 DNA sequence: TGTGCCAGCAGCTCCCTACTAGCGGAGGGCTACAATGAGCAGTTCTTC. Translation: CASSSLLAEGYNEQFF.

V gene TRBV11-2 combines with J gene TRBJ2-5; D not resolved. Trimming left V 5 bases short and J 2 bases short, with 12 bases between. This CDR3 has 14 amino acids. Germline V gives CDR1 SGHAT, CDR2 FQNNGV. CDR3 bases: TGTGCCAGCAGCACGTGGAGAGCGCAAGAGACCCAGTACTTC. Translated, it gives CASSTWRAQETQYF.

This sequence joins TRBV5-1 and TRBJ2-2; possibly TRBD1 for D (6 bases). Germline CDR1 and CDR2: SGHRS and YFSETQ. The germline V and J ends were trimmed by 3 bases and 5 bases, with 11 bases remaining between them. The CDR3 extends over 14 amino acids. The CDR3 DNA is TGCGCCAGCAGCTCGATAACAGGGACCGGGGAGCTGTTTTTT. Protein sequence: CASSSITGTGELFF.

This clone occurred a few times. The V gene is TRBV7-3, the J gene TRBJ2-1, with TRBD2 matching over 12 bases. The V gene's germline CDR1 is SGHTA and CDR2 FQGTGA. The trim removed 2 bases at V and 6 bases at J, leaving 5 bases unmatched. This CDR3 region has 16 residues. CDR3 DNA sequence: TGTGCCAGCAGCTTAGCTAGCGGGGGGGGTGGCAATGAGCAGTTCTTC. This gives the protein CASSLASGGGGNEQFF.

V is TRBV29-1 and J is TRBJ1-2, with 8 bases identical to TRBD1. The CDR3 is 13 residues long. Unmatched junction bases numbered 10, after V lost 7 bases and J lost 6 bases. Germline V gene data show CDR1 as SQVTM and CDR2 as ANQGSEA. In DNA form, the CDR3 reads TGCAGCGCGAATGACCAGGGGGCTGATGGCTACACCTTC. Residues: CSANDQGADGYTF.

The chain combines TRBV18 with TRBJ2-1; no firm D call. The CDR3 contains 12 residues. Germline assignment: CDR1 KGHSH and CDR2 LQKENI. V was cut by 4 bases and J by 12 bases, with 13 bases left in between. CDR3 in amino acids: CASSRGGVSQFF. CDR3 DNA: TGTGCCAGCTCACGAGGCGGAGTATCGCAGTTCTTC.

This clone was seen just once. The genes are TRBV7-2 and TRBJ2-7; D may be TRBD1 (6 bases). CDR3 size: 14 residues. V lost 6 bases, J lost 0 bases, and 12 bases lay in between. CDR1 SGHTA and CDR2 FQGNSA come from the germline V gene. DNA for the CDR3: TGTGCCAGCAGTGGACAGCTAGTCTCCTACGAGCAGTACTTC. It encodes CASSGQLVSYEQYF.

The V gene is TRBV28, the J gene TRBJ2-1; 12 bases are shared with TRBD1. Looked up from germline, CDR1 is MDHEN and CDR2 is SYDVKM. CDR3 length: 16 residues. The junction had 10 bases not matched to a gene; V was cut back by 5 bases and J by 8 bases. This CDR3 is CASSEARDRGQDEQFF. The CDR3 coding sequence is TGTGCCAGCAGTGAGGCCAGGGACAGGGGGCAGGATGAGCAGTTCTTC.

A remark on this clone: Other DNA sequences within the sample encode an identical CDR3. The CDR3 loop reads CASSVSGGTDTQYF. The CDR3 coding sequence is TGTGCCAGCAGCGTAAGCGGGGGCACAGATACGCAGTATTTT. V is TRBV9 and J is TRBJ2-3; 7 positions match TRBD2. The CDR3 contains 14 residues. V lost 1 base and J lost 1; bases outside the gene matches: 0. From germline, CDR1 is SGDLS and CDR2 YYNGEE.

The chain combines TRBV19 with TRBJ1-2; tentatively, D is TRBD1 (5 bases). CDR3 size: 13 residues. Germline values: CDR1 LNHDA, CDR2 SQIVND (reference sequence). Between the trimmed V and J ends, which lost 6 bases and 4 bases, there was a span of 12 bases. The CDR3 bases are TGTGCCAGTAGGGACCGACAGTCCTATGGCTACACCTTC. It yields the protein CASRDRQSYGYTF.

The chain links TRBV2 to TRBJ1-1; 7 nucleotides match TRBD1. The CDR3 contains 14 residues. CDR1 and CDR2 from the germline V gene are SNHLY and FYNNEI. Trimming at V came to 8 bases and at J to 1 base, leaving 7 bases not matched to a gene. The DNA for the CDR3 is TGTGCCAGCCACTACAGGGGTAGGAACACTGAAGCTTTCTTT. Protein: CASHYRGRNTEAFF.

The chain links TRBV30 to TRBJ2-1; possible D gene TRBD2, 5 bases. The CDR3 runs 16 residues. Trimming cost V 4 bases and J 0 bases, with 16 bases left between them. Germline CDR1 and CDR2: GTSNPN and SVGIG (reference sequence). CDR3 in amino acids: CAWKDRWRSSYNEQFF. DNA of the CDR3: TGTGCCTGGAAGGATCGTTGGAGGAGCTCCTACAATGAGCAGTTCTTC.

The chain has TRBV19 and TRBJ2-6; D is ambiguous. The V and J ends lost 0 bases and 0 bases respectively, with 9 bases between them. This CDR3 spans 17 amino acids. Looked up from germline, CDR1 is LNHDA and CDR2 is SQIVND (reference sequence). The CDR3 is CASSIEGESSGANVLTF. The CDR3 nucleotides read TGTGCCAGTAGTATAGAGGGCGAGAGCTCTGGGGCCAACGTCCTGACTTTC.

The chain joins TRBV4-1 to TRBJ2-7; 7 bases line up with TRBD1. Germline-derived CDR1 and CDR2 are MGHRA and YSYEKL. This CDR3 is built from 16 residues. V lost 0 bases, J lost 5 bases, and 10 bases stayed unmatched. The CDR3 DNA reads as TGCGCCAGCAGCCAAGAACGAGGACAGGTCTCACACGAGCAGTACTTC. Its translation: CASSQERGQVSHEQYF.

The chain is built from TRBV5-1 and TRBJ2-3, with 12 bases matching TRBD2. J was trimmed by 0 bases and V by 3 bases; bases with no gene match: 2. CDR3 size: 16 residues. CDR1 is SGHRS and CDR2 is YFSETQ in the germline V gene. This CDR3 reads CASSWGTSGSTDTQYF. The CDR3 nucleotides read TGCGCCAGCAGCTGGGGGACTAGCGGGAGCACAGATACGCAGTATTTT.

The rearrangement uses TRBV7-6 and TRBJ1-6, with D hard to call. Per germline, CDR1 SGHVS and CDR2 FNYEAQ. The CDR3 runs 15 residues. Trimming shortened V by 3 bases and J by 7 bases, and 13 bases separated the two germline ends. In nucleotides, the CDR3 is TGTGCCAGCAGCTTCTATGGGCCTGGGAATTCACCCCTCCACTTT. Protein sequence: CASSFYGPGNSPLHF.

The chain recombines TRBV27 with TRBJ1-6; TRBD1 matches 7 bases. The CDR3 has 18 residues. V dropped 0 bases and J dropped 4; count of bases not matched to a gene: 9. The germline V gene has CDR1 MNHEY and CDR2 SMNVEV (reference sequence). DNA for the CDR3: TGTGCCAGCAGTTTATCAGGCAGGGGGTTGGGATATAATTCACCCCTCCACTTT. Translating gives CASSLSGRGLGYNSPLHF.

V gene TRBV11-1 combines with J gene TRBJ1-2, with 7 bases aligning to TRBD1. CDR3 length equals 15 residues. The V and J ends lost 10 bases and 2 bases, in that order; junction bases with no gene match: 13. Germline V gene sequence: CDR1 SGHAT, CDR2 FQDESV (reference sequence). The CDR3 DNA is TGTGCCACAACCTCCTTACAGGGGTCCAACTATGGCTACACCTTC. Amino acids: CATTSLQGSNYGYTF. Drawing the rest from reference TRBV11-1 and TRBJ1-2, the complete variable domain is EAEVAQSPRYKITEKSQAVAFWCDPISGHATLYWYRQILGQGPELLVQFQDESVVDDSQLPKDRFSAERLKGVDSTLKIQPAELGDSAMYLCATTSLQGSNYGYTFGSGTRLTVV.

CDR3 nucleotide sequence: TGTGCCAGCAGTTACTCGCGGGAGGCGAACACCGGGGAGCTGTTTTTT. It encodes CASSYSREANTGELFF. This sequence joins TRBV6-6 and TRBJ2-2, with 8 nucleotides matching TRBD2. This CDR3 region has 16 residues. The germline V gene has CDR1 MNHNY and CDR2 SVGAGI (reference sequence). Trimming cost V 0 bases and J 0 bases; bases outside gene matches: 0.

This clone was recorded only once. The J gene is TRBJ2-3, the V gene TRBV27; 9 nucleotides agree with TRBD2. CDR1 and CDR2 from the germline V gene are MNHEY and SMNVEV (reference sequence). This CDR3 contains 15 residues. V dropped 5 bases and J dropped 1; count of bases not matched to a gene: 4. For the CDR3, the DNA is TGTGCCAGCAGTCTACAGCGGGGGGGCACAGATACGCAGTATTTT. Amino acid sequence: CASSLQRGGTDTQYF.

CDR3 residues: CASIPDGIPNYGYTF. CDR3 nucleotides: TGTGCCAGCATCCCCGACGGGATACCTAACTATGGCTACACCTTC. This chain joins TRBV28 and TRBJ1-2; no definite D call. This CDR3 comprises 15 residues. With 7 bases removed from V and 0 bases from J, the gap between germline ends came to 15 bases. Germline CDR1 and CDR2: MDHEN and SYDVKM.

In this sample, this clone turned up a few times. The chain recombines TRBV6-1 with TRBJ1-2; 10 bases align to TRBD1. The V gene's germline CDR1 is MNHNS and CDR2 SASEGT. The V gene end was trimmed by 1 base and the J gene end by 7 bases; junction bases not matched to a gene: 3. CDR3 length equals 14 residues. The CDR3: CASSEGTGGFGYTF. DNA of the CDR3: TGTGCCAGCAGTGAAGGGACAGGGGGATTTGGCTACACCTTC.

This clone was found once. The rearrangement links TRBV11-2 to TRBJ2-7; TRBD2 is a possible D gene (6 bases). Germline V gene sequence: CDR1 SGHAT, CDR2 FQNNGV. Trimming left V 3 bases short and J 3 bases short, with 9 bases between. The CDR3 covers 13 residues. This chain's CDR3 is CASSLGGIYEQYF. For the CDR3, the DNA is TGTGCCAGCAGCTTGGGCGGGATCTACGAGCAGTACTTC.

V gene TRBV9 combines with J gene TRBJ2-5; TRBD2 might be the D (6 bases). The CDR3 length is 14 residues. V was cut by 6 bases and J by 5 bases, with 17 bases left in between. CDR1 and CDR2 from the germline V gene are SGDLS and YYNGEE. Here the CDR3 DNA reads TGTGCCAGCACCTCCACGGCTGGGGGGGAGACCCAGTACTTC. Its protein product is CASTSTAGGETQYF.

V usage is TRBV5-6 and J usage is TRBJ2-7; no firm D call. Trimming shortened V by 2 bases and J by 6 bases, and 9 bases separated the two germline ends. Germline V lookup: CDR1 SGHDT, CDR2 YYEEEE. This CDR3 has 12 amino acids. The CDR3 is CASSFPPGEQYF. CDR3 nucleotides: TGTGCCAGCAGCTTTCCCCCGGGCGAGCAGTACTTC.

CDR3 nucleotide sequence: TGTGCCAGCAGCGCAACAGGGGGTTTGTTAACAGATACGCAGTATTTT. Amino acid sequence: CASSATGGLLTDTQYF. V is TRBV7-9 and J is TRBJ2-3; 8 positions agree with TRBD1. Looked up from germline, CDR1 is SEHNR and CDR2 is FQNEAQ (reference sequence). The V gene end was trimmed by 5 bases and the J gene end by 3 bases; junction bases not matched to a gene: 10. The CDR3 is 16 amino acids.

CDR3 amino acids: CASSARGQGARGTEAFF. CDR3 in DNA: TGTGCCAGCAGCGCCCGAGGACAGGGGGCTCGGGGGACTGAAGCTTTCTTT. This rearrangement joins TRBV9 to TRBJ1-1; 11 bases agree with TRBD1. Germline-derived CDR1 and CDR2 are SGDLS and YYNGEE. The CDR3 sequence is 17 residues long. V was pared by 3 bases and J by 5 bases, with 12 bases of the junction left unmatched.